This T cell receptor beta chain was retrieved from a study of cytomegalovirus exposure and HLA in healthy donors. Primers included in the PCR were 60 Vbeta and 13 Jbeta primers. The repertoire was sequenced with immunoSEQ multiplex PCR; TCRdb's copy has only in-frame clones and lacks some. The sample consists of around 180,000 clones, almost 85% of them appearing once. V was cut by 4 bases and J by 1 base, with 15 bases left in between. CDR1 SGHTA and CDR2 FQGNSA come from the germline V gene. There are 16 residues in the CDR3. This chain joins TRBV7-2 and TRBJ2-3; D is possibly TRBD2 (7 bases). The source of this sequence is a boy younger than 18 in good health and CMV-seronegative. Material for sequencing was PBMCs. CDR3 in amino acids: CASSWGPGGGTDTQYF. The CDR3 nucleotides are TGTGCCAGCAGCTGGGGCCCGGGGGGCGGCACAGATACGCAGTATTTT.